This is a list of T cell receptor beta chains from one sample in a study of siplizumab effects on memory and regulatory T cells. The data were produced by immunoSEQ multiplex PCR, yet TCRdb's version contains in-frame clones alone and is incomplete. The sample includes approximately 100,000 clones, 90% to 95% of them seen just once. The sequenced material came from non-Treg CD4+ T cells sorted from blood. The receptor set was obtained from a human donor in good health. The CDR3 runs from the conserved cysteine through the conserved F or W. The D gene is left open where the match is weak. A clone size is listed for some rows: how often the clone was seen (once, few, many), or a class if it is expanded.

>NA|TRBJ2-7|once|TRBV5-4
CASSVEVSSYEQYF
TGTGCCAGCAGCGTCGAGGTAAGCTCCTACGAGCAGTACTTC
>NA|TRBJ1-5|NA|TRBV6-6
CASSYSIPEDQPQHF
TGTGCCAGCAGTTACTCGATACCTGAGGATCAGCCCCAGCATTTT
>NA|TRBJ1-1|NA|TRBV7-2
CASSLGLAGREGGAEAFF
TGTGCCAGCAGCTTAGGATTGGCAGGGCGGGAAGGAGGGGCTGAAGCTTTCTTT
>NA|TRBJ1-5|NA|TRBV19
CASSIGEGFNQPQHF
TGTGCCAGTAGTATTGGAGAGGGATTCAATCAGCCCCAGCATTTT
>TRBD2|TRBJ2-3|NA|TRBV11-2
CASSQLAGGWTDTQYF
TGTGCCAGCAGCCAACTAGCGGGGGGATGGACAGATACGCAGTATTTT
>NA|TRBJ1-1|NA|TRBV27
CASISYTRGAGEDASEAFF
TGTGCCAGCATTTCATACACACGGGGCGCAGGGGAGGATGCTAGTGAAGCTTTCTTT
>NA|TRBJ1-2|NA|TRBV11-2
CASSPGGGRTAYGYTF
TGTGCCAGCAGTCCCGGGGGGGGACGAACCGCGTATGGCTACACCTTC
>NA|TRBJ1-4|NA|TRBV6-5
CASSWALATNEKLFF
TGTGCCAGCAGTTGGGCATTAGCAACTAATGAAAAACTGTTTTTT
>NA|TRBJ2-1|once|TRBV5-1
CASSWTSVGTTSNEQFF
TGCGCCAGCAGCTGGACGTCGGTGGGTACTACAAGTAATGAGCAGTTCTTC
>TRBD2|TRBJ2-7|NA|TRBV6-5
CATGTSGSYEQYF
TGTGCCACCGGGACTAGCGGATCCTACGAGCAGTACTTC
>TRBD2|TRBJ2-7|NA|TRBV11-2
CASSWLAGGSYEQYF
TGTGCCAGCAGCTGGCTAGCGGGGGGTTCCTACGAGCAGTACTTC
>TRBD2|TRBJ2-1|NA|TRBV7-3
CASSPTTSGLYNEQFF
TGTGCCAGCAGCCCAACGACTAGCGGGCTATACAATGAGCAGTTCTTC
>TRBD1|TRBJ2-7|NA|TRBV19
CASSKQGAQSYEQYF
TGTGCCAGTAGTAAACAGGGGGCCCAATCCTACGAGCAGTACTTC
>TRBD1|TRBJ2-2|once|TRBV7-8
CASSFVTGASGELFF
TGTGCCAGCAGCTTCGTAACAGGGGCGAGCGGGGAGCTGTTTTTT
>NA|TRBJ1-2|NA|TRBV14
CASTPGRASYGYTF
TGTGCCAGCACCCCAGGGAGGGCAAGCTATGGCTACACCTTC
>TRBD1|TRBJ1-1|once|TRBV19
CASSPGPGGWAFF
TGTGCCAGTAGTCCCGGGCCAGGGGGATGGGCTTTCTTT
>TRBD1|TRBJ2-7|NA|TRBV5-1
CASSLGQGVLYEQYF
TGCGCCAGCAGCTTGGGACAGGGAGTCCTCTACGAGCAGTACTTC
>NA|TRBJ1-6|NA|TRBV27
CASAGALRDNSPLHF
TGTGCCAGTGCGGGGGCCCTGAGAGATAATTCACCCCTCCACTTT
>NA|TRBJ2-1|NA|TRBV5-1
CASSLEGAYNEQFF
TGCGCCAGCAGCTTAGAGGGGGCCTACAATGAGCAGTTCTTC
>TRBD1|TRBJ1-4|NA|TRBV19
CASSTRDRGITNEKLFF
TGTGCCAGTAGTACGCGGGACAGGGGAATAACTAATGAAAAACTGTTTTTT
>NA|TRBJ2-1|NA|TRBV2
CASRPPPNYNEQFF
TGTGCCAGCAGACCCCCGCCCAACTACAATGAGCAGTTCTTC